This is a list of T cell receptor beta chains from one sample in a study of Graves' ophthalmopathy and Graves' hyperthyroidism. TCRdb redid the calling of the multiplex PCR reads with MiXCR, one entry per CDR3 protein. Of around 1,200,000 distinct CDR3 sequences in the sample, about 35% were seen once. Sequenced: peripheral blood or thyroid tissue (not recorded which). These receptors came from an adult man with Graves' hyperthyroidism. CDR3s include the opening cysteine and the closing phenylalanine or tryptophan. Only part of the rows carry a size: once, few, many, or a class if the clone is expanded.

size,J,V,CDR3
NA,TRBJ2-5,TRBV29-1,CSVAVETQYF
once,TRBJ1-6,TRBV2,CASSDSIPGQGRTSYNSPLHF
NA,TRBJ2-2,TRBV7-9,CASSSAERSGENTGELFF
NA,TRBJ1-6,TRBV4-2,CASSRATPGEGNNSPLHF
NA,TRBJ1-1,TRBV9,CASSAGTDGNTEAFF
NA,TRBJ2-7,TRBV4-2,CASSQDHKTSGSYEQYF
few,TRBJ1-2,TRBV28,CAGESRDKSYGYTF
NA,TRBJ2-7,TRBV6-5,CASRPSRGTYEQYF
many,TRBJ1-6,TRBV19,CASGQGANSPLHF
many,TRBJ1-1,TRBV13,CASSPPSDSGTFF
NA,TRBJ2-2,TRBV7-9,CASSLNSRELFF
NA,TRBJ1-3,TRBV10-1,CASSEGQGNSGNTIYF
many,TRBJ2-5,TRBV11-2,CASSFLGAGQETQYF
many,TRBJ1-5,TRBV19,CASTGQGGYQPQHF
NA,TRBJ1-3,TRBV4-1,CASSQEPGADPGNTIYF
many,TRBJ1-1,TRBV5-8,CASSLGILNTEAFF
many,TRBJ2-7,TRBV20-1,CSASLEAVKGYEQYF
many,TRBJ1-5,TRBV29-1,CSVRTDNSNQPQHF
NA,TRBJ1-1,TRBV5-1,CASSLGARGRGLNTEAFF
few,TRBJ1-5,TRBV19,CASRTDRDGGQPQHF
many,TRBJ1-1,TRBV7-9,CASTPEERGANTEAFF
NA,TRBJ2-7,TRBV29-1,CSVRPGIYEQYF
many,TRBJ1-5,TRBV11-2,CASSRTGGVQPQHF
NA,TRBJ2-7,TRBV30,CAWESGRVHYYEQYF
few,TRBJ2-7,TRBV6-6,CATGTSGSSYEQYF
NA,TRBJ2-5,TRBV7-9,CASSLAGAAQYF
NA,TRBJ2-6,TRBV7-2,CASSFDRGWTEAF
NA,TRBJ1-4,TRBV27,CASSSHRGNEKLFF
many,TRBJ1-3,TRBV20-1,CSARGGGSGNTIYF
NA,TRBJ2-5,TRBV5-1,CASSLEFWDREETQYF
few,TRBJ2-7,TRBV6-5,CASGSTGLLGEQYF
few,TRBJ2-3,TRBV7-6,CASRRGQGLADTQYF
few,TRBJ1-2,TRBV9,CASSLQLKDNYGYTF
NA,TRBJ2-5,TRBV9,CASRGWQILETQYF
few,TRBJ2-2,TRBV11-3,CASSGETGELFF
NA,TRBJ1-3,TRBV3-1,CASSVNGFASSRNTIYF
NA,TRBJ2-5,TRBV20-1,CSARDWVIPQETQYF
NA,TRBJ2-2,TRBV7-8,CASSRTEGSNTGELFF
many,TRBJ1-6,TRBV25-1,CASREGTGGFLNSPLHF
many,TRBJ2-7,TRBV11-2,CASSFTWLAGVYYEQYF
many,TRBJ1-6,TRBV2,CASSENGQINSPLHF
NA,TRBJ2-7,TRBV10-3,CASSSRTSGSIEQYF
many,TRBJ2-5,TRBV5-1,CASSGVQETQYF
NA,TRBJ1-1,TRBV6-6,CASSNEGEGLNTEAFF
many,TRBJ1-5,TRBV19,CASNEHRDRGQPQHF